This T cell receptor beta chain was recorded in a study of cytomegalovirus exposure and HLA in healthy donors. The study, taken as a whole, reports: High specificity and sensitivity for cytomegalovirus status were reported for the classifier.

Germline V lookup: CDR1 SGHAT, CDR2 FQNNGV. The length of the CDR3 is 16 residues. V was clipped by 2 bases and J by 6 bases, with 19 bases between them. The PCR was carried out with 60 Vbeta primers and 13 Jbeta primers. Libraries were prepared by immunoSEQ multiplex PCR; TCRdb keeps only in-frame clonotypes and omits some of them. The sample yields about 120,000 clones, roughly 80% seen once. About this clone itself: Antigen specificity is unknown.

This sequence originates from a man younger than 45 in good health and CMV-seronegative. Sequenced material: PBMCs. This rearrangement joins TRBV11-2 to TRBJ1-2; the D is unclear. The CDR3 here is CASSLLPGSRRDGYTF. CDR3 in DNA: TGTGCCAGCAGCTTACTTCCCGGGTCTCGAAGAGATGGCTACACCTTC.